Each of the 8 T cell receptor beta chains below was sequenced from the same sample in a study of cytomegalovirus exposure and HLA in healthy donors. Clones were sequenced by immunoSEQ multiplex PCR, and TCRdb holds only the in-frame ones, with some missing. Of hundreds of thousands of clones listed, over 80% are singletons. Specimen: PBMCs. These receptors were taken from a woman under 30 in good health and CMV-seronegative.

This clone occurred a few times. At the DNA level, this CDR3 is encoded by other sequences in the same sample as well. This chain connects TRBV27 to TRBJ2-1; D remains unclear. The CDR3 contains 13 residues. V lost 1 base to trimming and J lost 2 bases, with 3 bases between them. CDR1 and CDR2 from the germline V gene are MNHEY and SMNVEV (reference sequence). The CDR3: CASSLFPYNEQFF. In nucleotides, the CDR3 is TGTGCCAGCAGTTTATTTCCCTACAATGAGCAGTTCTTC.

The gene calls are TRBV6-1 and TRBJ1-2; D may be TRBD1 (6 bases). This CDR3 spans 14 amino acids. Trimming took 3 bases from V and 1 from J, leaving 9 bases between them. CDR1 and CDR2 from the germline V gene are MNHNS and SASEGT. The CDR3 DNA reads TGTGCCAGCAGTGATACAGGGCTTAACTATGGCTACACCTTC. Protein: CASSDTGLNYGYTF.

V and J are TRBV5-1 and TRBJ2-5; the D gene could be TRBD1 or TRBD2 (5 bases each). The CDR3 is 15 residues long. The germline V gene has CDR1 SGHRS and CDR2 YFSETQ. Trimming pared 4 bases from V and 3 bases from J, leaving 16 bases between. The DNA for the CDR3 is TGCGCCAGCAGCCCGCCCTCGCTGGGGGAAGAGACCCAGTACTTC. This codes for CASSPPSLGEETQYF.

The chain links TRBV2 to TRBJ1-4; D not certain. This CDR3 region has 14 residues. The V end lost 5 bases, the J end lost 1 base, and 8 bases lay between the germline ends. The germline gives CDR1 SNHLY, CDR2 FYNNEI. The chain's CDR3 is CASSLEVTNEKLFF. The CDR3 region has the DNA TGTGCCAGCAGTTTAGAAGTAACTAATGAAAAACTGTTTTTT. The variable domain in full, completed from reference TRBV2 and TRBJ1-4, reads EPEVTQTPSHQVTQMGQEVILRCVPISNHLYFYWYRQILGQKVEFLVSFYNNEISEKSEIFDDQFSVERPDGSNFTLKIRSTKLEDSAMYFCASSLEVTNEKLFFGSGTQLSVL.

J is TRBJ2-7 and V is TRBV28, with unresolved D. V shed 6 bases and J shed 3 bases, with 12 bases lying between them. The germline gives CDR1 MDHEN, CDR2 SYDVKM. The CDR3 is made up of 13 amino acids. The CDR3 loop reads CASSPYRRYEQYF. The DNA for the CDR3 is TGTGCCAGCAGCCCTTACCGTCGCTACGAGCAGTACTTC. Full variable domain (outside the CDR3, taken from reference TRBV28 and TRBJ2-7): DVKVTQSSRYLVKRTGEKVFLECVQDMDHENMFWYRQDPGLGLRLIYFSYDVKMKEKGDIPEGYSVSREKKERFSLILESASTNQTSMYLCASSPYRRYEQYFGPGTRLTVT.

The chain uses TRBV2 and TRBJ1-2; D possibly corresponds to TRBD1 (6 bases). Trimming shortened V by 3 bases and J by 6 bases, and 17 bases separated the two germline ends. Germline values: CDR1 SNHLY, CDR2 FYNNEI. This CDR3 has 15 amino acids. CDR3 region: CASSDSPATGNGYTF. CDR3 DNA: TGTGCCAGCAGTGATTCGCCGGCGACAGGCAATGGCTACACCTTC.

The chain carries TRBV6-5 and TRBJ1-2, with a tentative D call TRBD1 (5 bases). Trimming stripped 0 bases from V and 6 bases from J, with 14 bases between. Per germline, CDR1 MNHEY and CDR2 SVGAGI. This CDR3 has 15 amino acids. The CDR3 DNA reads TGTGCCAGCAGTTACTCCCCCCAGGGAATGGATGGCTACACCTTC. It yields the protein CASSYSPQGMDGYTF.

CDR3 nucleotides: TGCGCCAGCAGTGACCTAACTCTCCGCCCGGGGCGGAGTGGCTACACCTTC. This gives the protein CASSDLTLRPGRSGYTF. J is TRBJ1-2 and V is TRBV10-2; a possible D gene is TRBD1 (5 bases). The CDR3 is 17 residues long. V lost 3 bases, J lost 7 bases, and 24 bases lay in between. CDR1 and CDR2 from the germline V gene are WSHSY and SAAADI.